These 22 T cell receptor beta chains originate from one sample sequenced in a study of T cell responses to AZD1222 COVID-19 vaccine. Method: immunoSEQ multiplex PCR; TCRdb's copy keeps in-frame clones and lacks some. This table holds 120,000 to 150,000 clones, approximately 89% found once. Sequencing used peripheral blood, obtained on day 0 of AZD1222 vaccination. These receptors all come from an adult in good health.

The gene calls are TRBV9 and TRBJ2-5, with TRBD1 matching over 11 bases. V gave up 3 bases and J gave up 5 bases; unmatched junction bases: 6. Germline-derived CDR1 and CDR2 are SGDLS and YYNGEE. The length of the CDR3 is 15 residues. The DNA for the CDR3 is TGTGCCAGCAGCGCCCGGGACAGGGGGAGGGAGACCCAGTACTTC. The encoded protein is CASSARDRGRETQYF.

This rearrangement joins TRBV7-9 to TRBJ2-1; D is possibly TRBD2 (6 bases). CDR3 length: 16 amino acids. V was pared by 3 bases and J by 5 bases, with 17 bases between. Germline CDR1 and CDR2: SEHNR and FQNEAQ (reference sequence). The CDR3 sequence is CASSFLTEGTHNEQFF. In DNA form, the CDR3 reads TGTGCCAGCAGCTTCCTGACAGAAGGGACTCACAATGAGCAGTTCTTC. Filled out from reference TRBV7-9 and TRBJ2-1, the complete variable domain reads DTGVSQNPRHKITKRGQNVTFRCDPISEHNRLYWYRQTLGQGPEFLTYFQNEAQLEKSRLLSDRFSAERPKGSFSTLEIQRTEQGDSAMYLCASSFLTEGTHNEQFFGPGTRLTVL.

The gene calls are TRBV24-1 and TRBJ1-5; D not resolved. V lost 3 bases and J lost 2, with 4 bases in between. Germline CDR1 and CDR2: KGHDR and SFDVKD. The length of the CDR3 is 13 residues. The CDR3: CATSDDRNQPQHF. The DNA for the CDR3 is TGTGCCACCAGTGATGATCGCAATCAGCCCCAGCATTTT.

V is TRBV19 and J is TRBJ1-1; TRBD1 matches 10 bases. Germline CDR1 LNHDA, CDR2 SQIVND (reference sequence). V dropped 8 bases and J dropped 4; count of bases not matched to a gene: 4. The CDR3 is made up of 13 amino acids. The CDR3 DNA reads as TGTGCCAGTGGGCGACAGGGGGCCACTGAAGCTTTCTTT. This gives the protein CASGRQGATEAFF.

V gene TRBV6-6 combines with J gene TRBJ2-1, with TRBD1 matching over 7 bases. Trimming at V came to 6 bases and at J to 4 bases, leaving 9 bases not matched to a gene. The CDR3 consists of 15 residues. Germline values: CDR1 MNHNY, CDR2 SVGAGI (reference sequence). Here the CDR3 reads CASSQSPGQYNEQFF. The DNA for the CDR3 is TGTGCCAGCAGCCAATCTCCGGGACAGTACAATGAGCAGTTCTTC.

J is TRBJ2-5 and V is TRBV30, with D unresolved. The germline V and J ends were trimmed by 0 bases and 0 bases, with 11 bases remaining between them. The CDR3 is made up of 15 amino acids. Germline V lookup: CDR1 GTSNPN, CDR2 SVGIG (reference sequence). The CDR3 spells CAWSVMSSYQETQYF. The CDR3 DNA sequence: TGTGCCTGGAGTGTAATGTCCTCGTACCAAGAGACCCAGTACTTC.

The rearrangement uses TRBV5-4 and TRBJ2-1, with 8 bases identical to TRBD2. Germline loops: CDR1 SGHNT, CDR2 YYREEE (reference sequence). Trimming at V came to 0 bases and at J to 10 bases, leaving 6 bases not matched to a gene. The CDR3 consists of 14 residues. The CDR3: CASSLAGLAGEQFF. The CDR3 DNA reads TGTGCCAGCAGCTTGGCAGGACTAGCTGGGGAGCAGTTCTTC.

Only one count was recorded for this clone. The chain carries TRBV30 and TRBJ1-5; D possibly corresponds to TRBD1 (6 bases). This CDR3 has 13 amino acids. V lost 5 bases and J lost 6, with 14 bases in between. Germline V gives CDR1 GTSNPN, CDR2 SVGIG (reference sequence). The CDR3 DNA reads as TGTGCCTGGTCCCAGGGGAGGGGTCAGCCCCAGCATTTT. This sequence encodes CAWSQGRGQPQHF.

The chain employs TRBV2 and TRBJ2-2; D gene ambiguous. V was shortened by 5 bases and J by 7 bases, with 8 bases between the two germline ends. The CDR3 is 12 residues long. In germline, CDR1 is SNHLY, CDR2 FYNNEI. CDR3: CASSPSDGELFF. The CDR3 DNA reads TGTGCCAGCAGTCCCTCCGACGGGGAGCTGTTTTTT.

Here the CDR3 DNA reads TGTGCCAGCAGCTACAGGGGGTACCCCTATGGCTACACCTTC. It yields the protein CASSYRGYPYGYTF. The genes are TRBV5-6 and TRBJ1-2; TRBD1 matches 8 bases. With V trimmed by 3 bases and J by 4 bases, 5 bases remained unmatched. Germline V gene sequence: CDR1 SGHDT, CDR2 YYEEEE. The CDR3 totals 14 residues.

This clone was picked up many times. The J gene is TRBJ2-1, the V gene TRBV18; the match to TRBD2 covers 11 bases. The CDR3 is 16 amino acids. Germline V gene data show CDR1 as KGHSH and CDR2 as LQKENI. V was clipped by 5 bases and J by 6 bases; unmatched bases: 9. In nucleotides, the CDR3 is TGTGCCAGCTCATCTACAACTAGCGGGAGCCTCAATGAGCAGTTCTTC. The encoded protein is CASSSTTSGSLNEQFF.

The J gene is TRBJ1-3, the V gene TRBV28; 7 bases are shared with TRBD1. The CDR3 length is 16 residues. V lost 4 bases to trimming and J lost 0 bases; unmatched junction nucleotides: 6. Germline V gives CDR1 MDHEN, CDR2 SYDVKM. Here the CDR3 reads CASSSDREPSGNTIYF. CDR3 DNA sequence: TGTGCCAGCAGTTCTGACAGGGAGCCCTCTGGAAACACCATATATTTT.

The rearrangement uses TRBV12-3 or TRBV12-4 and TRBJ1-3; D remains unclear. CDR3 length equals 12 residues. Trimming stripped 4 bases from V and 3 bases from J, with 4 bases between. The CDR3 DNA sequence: TGTGCCAGCAGTTGGGTTGGAAACACCATATATTTT. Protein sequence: CASSWVGNTIYF.

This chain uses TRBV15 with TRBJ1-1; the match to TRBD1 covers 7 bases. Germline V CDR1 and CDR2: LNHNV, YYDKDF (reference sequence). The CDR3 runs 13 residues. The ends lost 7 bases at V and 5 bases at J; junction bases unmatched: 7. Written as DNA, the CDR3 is TGTGCCACCATAGGGGGCAGGAGTACTGAAGCTTTCTTT. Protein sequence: CATIGGRSTEAFF.

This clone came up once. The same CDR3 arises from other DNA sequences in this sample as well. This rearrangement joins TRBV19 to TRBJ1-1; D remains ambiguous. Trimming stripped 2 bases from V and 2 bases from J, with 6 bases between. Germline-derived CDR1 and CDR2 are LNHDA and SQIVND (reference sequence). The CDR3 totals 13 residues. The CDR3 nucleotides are TGTGCCAGTAGTATAAGCGGTAACACTGAAGCTTTCTTT. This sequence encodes CASSISGNTEAFF.

CDR3 sequence: CASSIEGTQFF. The CDR3 bases are TGTGCCAGTAGTATCGAAGGGACGCAGTTCTTC. The chain combines TRBV19 with TRBJ2-1; D may be TRBD1 or TRBD2 (5 bases each). Trimming removed 3 bases from V and 12 bases from J, with 9 bases in between. Looked up from germline, CDR1 is LNHDA and CDR2 is SQIVND (reference sequence). The CDR3 contains 11 residues.

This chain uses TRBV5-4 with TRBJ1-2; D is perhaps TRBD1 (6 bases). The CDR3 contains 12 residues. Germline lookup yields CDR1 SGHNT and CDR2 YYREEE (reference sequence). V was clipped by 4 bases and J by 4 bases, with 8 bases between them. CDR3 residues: CASSLDSYGYTF. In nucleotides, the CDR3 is TGTGCCAGCAGCCTGGACAGCTATGGCTACACCTTC.

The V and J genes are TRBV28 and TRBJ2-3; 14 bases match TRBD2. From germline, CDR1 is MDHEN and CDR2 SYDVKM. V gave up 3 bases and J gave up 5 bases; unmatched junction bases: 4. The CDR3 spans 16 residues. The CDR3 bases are TGTGCCAGCAGTTTGGGACTAGCGGGAGTAGGAGATACGCAGTATTTT. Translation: CASSLGLAGVGDTQYF.

The CDR3 region is CASSQGRGGEQYF. Here the CDR3 DNA reads TGTGCCAGCAGCCAAGGACGAGGCGGCGAGCAGTACTTC. The chain uses TRBV14 and TRBJ2-7; D gene unclear. Germline CDR1 reads SGHDN; CDR2 reads FVKESK. V was clipped by 1 base and J by 6 bases, with 10 bases between them. The CDR3 is 13 residues long.

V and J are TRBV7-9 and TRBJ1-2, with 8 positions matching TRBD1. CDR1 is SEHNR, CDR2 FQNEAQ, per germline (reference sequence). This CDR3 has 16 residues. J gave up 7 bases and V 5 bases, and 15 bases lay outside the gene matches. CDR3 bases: TGTGCCAGCAGCCATTCTTGGACAGGGACGAGGTTTGGCTACACCTTC. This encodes CASSHSWTGTRFGYTF.

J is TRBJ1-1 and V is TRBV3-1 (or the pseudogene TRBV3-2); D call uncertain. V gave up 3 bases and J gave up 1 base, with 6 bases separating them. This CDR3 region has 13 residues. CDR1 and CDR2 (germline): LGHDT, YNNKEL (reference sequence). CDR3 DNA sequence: TGTGCCAGCAGCCAGAAGGAGAACACTGAAGCTTTCTTT. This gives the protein CASSQKENTEAFF.

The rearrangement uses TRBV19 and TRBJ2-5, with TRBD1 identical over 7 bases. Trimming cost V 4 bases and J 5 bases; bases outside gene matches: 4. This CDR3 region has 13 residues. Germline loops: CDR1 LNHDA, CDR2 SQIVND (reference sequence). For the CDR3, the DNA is TGTGCCAGTAGTACGACAGGGTTGGAGACCCAGTACTTC. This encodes CASSTTGLETQYF.